These 17 T cell receptor beta chains share one sample of origin, sequenced in a study of T cell changes during pregnancy in multiple sclerosis. Measured with immunoSEQ multiplex PCR; TCRdb has only the in-frame clones, and not every one. The table includes 100,000 or so clones, 91% detected once. This sample comprised peripheral blood, obtained in the second trimester of pregnancy. The receptors derive from a female donor with multiple sclerosis, enrolled in a pregnancy study.

The chain couples TRBV7-2 to TRBJ1-1; 8 bases map to TRBD1. Trimming at V came to 3 bases and at J to 11 bases, leaving 11 bases not matched to a gene. The CDR3 loop spans 14 amino acids. Germline CDR1 and CDR2: SGHTA and FQGNSA. The CDR3 region has the DNA TGTGCCAGCAGCTTCCCACACCAGGGGGCGGGGGCTTTCTTT. It codes for CASSFPHQGAGAFF. The entire variable domain, with the rest obtained from reference TRBV7-2 and TRBJ1-1, is as follows: GAGVSQSPSNKVTEKGKDVELRCDPISGHTALYWYRQSLGQGLEFLIYFQGNSAPDKSGLPSDRFSAERTGGSVSTLTIQRTQQEDSAVYLCASSFPHQGAGAFFGQGTRLTVV.

The CDR3 sequence: CASSGRTSGGYNEQFF. CDR3 DNA sequence: TGCGCCAGCAGTGGGCGGACTAGCGGAGGGTACAATGAGCAGTTCTTC. The V gene is TRBV10-1, the J gene TRBJ2-1; 10 nucleotides line up with TRBD2. Losses at the gene ends were 4 bases for V and 4 bases for J; bases not matched to a gene: 7. The CDR3 runs 16 residues. CDR1 is WNHNN, CDR2 SYGVQD, per germline (reference sequence).

This clone has more than one count but fewer than ten. V usage is TRBV5-4 and J usage is TRBJ1-2; D unclear. CDR3 length: 15 residues. Deletions cut 3 bases from V and 2 bases from J, with 14 bases between. Germline CDR1 and CDR2: SGHNT and YYREEE (reference sequence). This CDR3 is CASSSTGGENYGYTF. The CDR3 DNA sequence: TGTGCCAGCAGCTCAACCGGCGGGGAAAACTATGGCTACACCTTC.

This chain connects TRBV15 to TRBJ1-1, with a possible D match to TRBD1 (5 bases). Trimming left V 1 base short and J 9 bases short, with 12 bases between. This CDR3 is built from 13 residues. CDR1 and CDR2 (germline): LNHNV, YYDKDF (reference sequence). The CDR3 is CATSRVQGLKAFF. As DNA, the CDR3 is TGTGCCACCAGCAGAGTTCAGGGTTTGAAAGCTTTCTTT.

The CDR3 nucleotides are TGTGCCAGCAGCTCCGGACAGGTTCGGGAAAAACTGTTTTTT. It translates to CASSSGQVREKLFF. The rearrangement links TRBV5-6 to TRBJ1-4; 7 bases agree with TRBD1. The CDR3 is 14 amino acids. The ends lost 3 bases at V and 8 bases at J; junction bases unmatched: 7. Germline CDR1 SGHDT, CDR2 YYEEEE.

DNA of the CDR3: TGTGCCAGCAAATTCACCCCGGGGGAGAACACTGAAGCTTTCTTT. Translation: CASKFTPGENTEAFF. The rearrangement joins TRBV25-1 to TRBJ1-1; TRBD1 might be the D (5 bases). The CDR3 extends over 15 amino acids. Germline-derived CDR1 and CDR2 are MGHDK and SYGVNS. V lost 7 bases to trimming and J lost 1 base, with 16 bases between them.

A word on this clone: One end of the junction does not line up with germline, which may come from a read error. The chain has TRBV7-7 and TRBJ2-2; 7 nucleotides line up with TRBD1. CDR3 length: 15 residues. Germline CDR1 SSHAT, CDR2 FNYEAQ (reference sequence). CDR3 region: CASSPTGWATGELFF. The DNA for the CDR3 is TGTGCTAGCAGCCCGACAGGGTGGGCGACCGGGGAGCTGTTTTTT.

The V gene is TRBV20-1, the J gene TRBJ2-1, with D uncertain. Trimming pared 5 bases from V and 12 bases from J, leaving 8 bases between. The length of the CDR3 is 9 residues. Germline CDR1 reads DFQATT; CDR2 reads SNEGSKA (reference sequence). As DNA, the CDR3 is TGCAGTGCTCCACGAGGGCAGTTCTTC. Its translation is CSAPRGQFF.

This clone was recorded a few times. The CDR3: CASSLKLAGELFF. The CDR3 DNA is TGTGCCAGCAGTTTAAAGCTCGCCGGGGAGCTGTTTTTT. V is TRBV27 and J is TRBJ2-2; the D is unclear. With 2 bases removed from V and 6 bases from J, the gap between germline ends came to 7 bases. There are 13 residues in the CDR3. The germline CDR1 and CDR2 sequences are MNHEY and SMNVEV (reference sequence).

The chain is built from TRBV11-3 and TRBJ2-1; D might be TRBD1 (6 bases). The germline V gene has CDR1 SGHNT and CDR2 YENEEA. V was clipped by 4 bases and J by 5 bases, with 9 bases between them. The CDR3 sequence is 13 residues long. DNA for the CDR3: TGTGCCAGCAGCTATACAGGGAACAATGAGCAGTTCTTC. Encoded protein: CASSYTGNNEQFF. The variable domain in full, completed from reference TRBV11-3 and TRBJ2-1, reads EAGVVQSPRYKIIEKKQPVAFWCNPISGHNTLYWYLQNLGQGPELLIRYENEEAVDDSQLPKDRFSAERLKGVDSTLKIQPAELGDSAVYLCASSYTGNNEQFFGPGTRLTVL.

This clone was seen a few times. The V call is TRBV7-9, the J call TRBJ1-1, with D maybe TRBD1 (6 bases). The CDR3 runs 13 residues. CDR1 is SEHNR, CDR2 FQNEAQ, per germline (reference sequence). The ends were cut back, 3 bases at V and 3 bases at J, with 8 bases in the middle. As DNA, the CDR3 is TGTGCCAGCAGCTTTTCAGGGGACACTGAAGCTTTCTTT. As protein: CASSFSGDTEAFF.

The chain has TRBV6-6 and TRBJ2-7; 7 nucleotides agree with TRBD1. With 2 bases clipped from V and 3 bases from J, the junction kept 7 bases outside the gene matches. CDR1 and CDR2 from the germline V gene are MNHNY and SVGAGI (reference sequence). The CDR3 extends over 15 amino acids. For the CDR3, the DNA is TGTGCCAGCAGTTACGTCCGGACAGGTGACTACGAGCAGTACTTC. Translation: CASSYVRTGDYEQYF.

The V gene is TRBV5-1, the J gene TRBJ2-2; 9 positions match TRBD1. The ends lost 3 bases at V and 6 bases at J; junction bases unmatched: 6. The germline CDR1 and CDR2 sequences are SGHRS and YFSETQ. The CDR3 has 15 amino acids. The CDR3 reads CASSWGQGRAGELFF. The CDR3 region has the DNA TGCGCCAGCAGCTGGGGACAGGGACGGGCCGGGGAGCTGTTTTTT.

The sample holds one count of this clone. V is TRBV6-6 and J is TRBJ1-2, with no clear D. V was pared by 5 bases and J by 4 bases, with 11 bases between. Germline lookup yields CDR1 MNHNY and CDR2 SVGAGI (reference sequence). CDR3 size: 13 residues. The DNA for the CDR3 is TGTGCCAGCAGTCATACCGAGGCCTATGGCTACACCTTC. This sequence encodes CASSHTEAYGYTF.

The J gene is TRBJ2-3, the V gene TRBV7-2; 10 nucleotides line up with TRBD2. Germline-derived CDR1 and CDR2 are SGHTA and FQGNSA. This CDR3 is built from 16 residues. V lost 4 bases, J lost 1 base, and 5 bases stayed unmatched. The CDR3 loop reads CASSSQAGGGTDTQYF. The CDR3 nucleotides read TGTGCCAGCAGCTCACAAGCGGGAGGGGGCACAGATACGCAGTATTTT.

The rearrangement uses TRBV6-1 and TRBJ2-7; 8 bases align to TRBD2. V gave up 8 bases and J gave up 3 bases; unmatched junction bases: 9. This CDR3 spans 14 amino acids. The V gene's germline CDR1 is MNHNS and CDR2 SASEGT. CDR3 region: CASGVGLAGYEQYF. CDR3 nucleotides: TGTGCCAGCGGCGTGGGGCTAGCGGGCTACGAGCAGTACTTC.

The chain links TRBV7-9 to TRBJ1-2, with 7 bases identical to TRBD1. The CDR3 is 15 amino acids. The J segment lost 6 bases and the V segment lost 5 bases, leaving 12 bases of the junction unmatched. CDR1 is SEHNR and CDR2 is FQNEAQ in the germline V gene (reference sequence). The DNA of the CDR3 is TGTGCCAGCAGCCACCCTTGGGACAGCCGGAATGGCTACACCTTC. Amino acids: CASSHPWDSRNGYTF.